These 25 T cell receptor beta chains were sequenced from one sample in a study of cytomegalovirus exposure and HLA in healthy donors. Use of 60 Vbeta and 13 Jbeta primers characterized the PCR. Measured with immunoSEQ multiplex PCR; TCRdb has only the in-frame clones, and not every one. The sample holds about 170,000 clones, approximately 84% seen once. The sample was PBMCs. The receptors come from a man aged 18 to 30 in good health and CMV-seropositive.

This chain uses TRBV30 with TRBJ1-6; no clear D. The CDR3 length is 13 residues. Trimming took 1 base from V and 7 from J, leaving 8 bases between them. Germline CDR1 GTSNPN, CDR2 SVGIG (reference sequence). CDR3 sequence: CAWSGSGNSPLHF. The CDR3 DNA follows: TGTGCCTGGAGTGGGTCGGGGAATTCACCCCTCCACTTT.

The genes are TRBV5-1 and TRBJ2-1, with TRBD2 identical over 8 bases. The CDR3 is made up of 17 amino acids. Germline-derived CDR1 and CDR2 are SGHRS and YFSETQ. With V trimmed by 0 bases and J by 0 bases, 5 bases remained unmatched. The CDR3 DNA sequence: TGCGCCAGCAGCTTGGCGGGCCTAGCGGGCTCCTACAATGAGCAGTTCTTC. It specifies CASSLAGLAGSYNEQFF.

This chain links TRBV19 with TRBJ1-1; 7 bases match TRBD1. Losses at the gene ends were 4 bases for V and 12 bases for J; bases not matched to a gene: 11. Germline V CDR1 and CDR2: LNHDA, SQIVND (reference sequence). This CDR3 has 13 amino acids. CDR3 in amino acids: CASSNRDRRVSFF. The CDR3 DNA sequence: TGTGCCAGTAGTAACCGGGACAGAAGGGTCTCTTTCTTT.

This chain connects TRBV2 to TRBJ1-1; TRBD1 aligns across 8 bases. The CDR3 is 11 residues long. The germline gives CDR1 SNHLY, CDR2 FYNNEI. V gave up 10 bases and J gave up 9 bases; unmatched junction bases: 7. The CDR3, as DNA: TGTGCCACCCGGACAGGGCATAAAGCTTTCTTT. Translation gives CATRTGHKAFF.

J is TRBJ1-2 and V is TRBV6-1, with 7 nucleotides matching TRBD1. V shed 5 bases, J shed 7 bases, and the junction held 13 bases outside the gene matches. The CDR3 has 15 residues. Germline V gene lookup returns CDR1 MNHNS and CDR2 SASEGT. For the CDR3, the DNA is TGTGCCAGCAGTCTCAGCGGACAGGTTAAGGCTGGCTACACCTTC. As protein: CASSLSGQVKAGYTF.

Concerning this clone itself: The junction departs from germline at one end; a sequencing error may be responsible. This chain joins TRBV9 and TRBJ1-2, with TRBD1 as a possible D gene (5 bases). The germline gives CDR1 SGDLS, CDR2 YYNGEE. The CDR3 covers 11 residues. In DNA, the CDR3 is TGTGCCAGCAGCCCAGGGTCGGCGGGAGTCTTC. Translated: CASSPGSAGVF.

This chain connects TRBV2 to TRBJ1-5; no firm D call. V was clipped by 3 bases and J by 6 bases, with 9 bases between them. CDR3 length: 13 amino acids. Looked up from germline, CDR1 is SNHLY and CDR2 is FYNNEI. In DNA form, the CDR3 reads TGTGCCAGCAGTGATGAGGGTAGTCAGCCCCAGCATTTT. Translation: CASSDEGSQPQHF.

This sequence joins TRBV19 and TRBJ1-5, with D possibly TRBD1 on 6 matching bases. The V and J ends lost 7 bases and 5 bases respectively, with 15 bases between them. The germline V gene has CDR1 LNHDA and CDR2 SQIVND (reference sequence). The length of the CDR3 is 14 residues. The DNA for the CDR3 is TGTGCCAGTACCTACAGGGCGAGCGATCAGCCCCAGCATTTT. It codes for CASTYRASDQPQHF.

The count of this clone is one. The V call is TRBV9, the J call TRBJ2-1, with 10 positions matching TRBD2. V dropped 3 bases and J dropped 5; count of bases not matched to a gene: 14. In germline, CDR1 is SGDLS, CDR2 YYNGEE. This CDR3 region has 18 residues. The CDR3: CASSAQSKPSGGDNEQFF. The CDR3 DNA is TGTGCCAGCAGCGCCCAGTCCAAGCCTAGCGGGGGAGACAATGAGCAGTTCTTC.

CDR3 protein: CAISSEDLPYEQYF. In DNA, the CDR3 is TGTGCCATCAGTTCCGAGGACTTACCTTACGAGCAGTACTTC. J is TRBJ2-7 and V is TRBV10-3; possible D gene TRBD2, 5 bases. The length of the CDR3 is 14 residues. V gave up 5 bases and J gave up 4 bases, with 15 bases separating them. Germline-derived CDR1 and CDR2 are ENHRY and SYGVKD.

The gene calls are TRBV15 and TRBJ2-3, with D hard to call. Germline CDR1 and CDR2: LNHNV and YYDKDF (reference sequence). This CDR3 spans 13 amino acids. The V end was cut by 1 base, the J end by 2 bases, with 4 bases between. The CDR3, as DNA: TGTGCCACCAGCAGAGTAGTCACAGATACGCAGTATTTT. Translation gives CATSRVVTDTQYF.

For this clone: At one end, the junction sequence differs from germline, possibly due to a read error. The chain has TRBV7-9 and TRBJ2-1; D possibly uses TRBD1 or TRBD2 (5 bases each). The CDR3 covers 18 residues. Germline loops: CDR1 SEHNR, CDR2 FQNEAQ (reference sequence). Here the CDR3 DNA reads TGTTCCAGCAGCTTAGCGCAGGGTCTCAGCAGGGAATACAATGAGCAGTTCTTC. Encoded protein: CSSSLAQGLSREYNEQFF.

This chain connects TRBV28 to TRBJ1-2; 8 bases are a match to TRBD1. CDR1 is MDHEN and CDR2 is SYDVKM in the germline V gene. The CDR3 totals 15 residues. The V gene end was trimmed by 5 bases and the J gene end by 4 bases; junction bases not matched to a gene: 9. The CDR3 sequence is CASSPGTGFLYGYTF. The CDR3 DNA is TGTGCCAGCAGTCCAGGGACAGGATTTCTCTATGGCTACACCTTC.

This clone came up once. This chain links TRBV7-2 with TRBJ1-3, with a possible D match to TRBD1 (6 bases). The CDR3 sequence is 14 residues long. V lost 3 bases and J lost 2, with 8 bases in between. The V gene's germline CDR1 is SGHTA and CDR2 FQGNSA. The CDR3 here is CASSFGGPGNTIYF. CDR3 bases: TGTGCCAGCAGCTTCGGGGGGCCTGGAAACACCATATATTTT.

The chain employs TRBV7-8 and TRBJ2-3; D is possibly TRBD2 (5 bases). V lost 4 bases, J lost 3 bases, and 20 bases lay in between. The V gene's germline CDR1 is SGHVS and CDR2 FQNEAQ. The CDR3 loop spans 17 amino acids. CDR3 amino acids: CASSSVIFGILTDTQYF. The CDR3 DNA reads as TGTGCCAGCAGCTCAGTAATCTTCGGGATATTAACAGATACGCAGTATTTT.

The rearrangement uses TRBV9 and TRBJ2-2; 8 bases line up with TRBD2. The J segment lost 7 bases and the V segment lost 4 bases, leaving 12 bases of the junction unmatched. Germline loops: CDR1 SGDLS, CDR2 YYNGEE. CDR3 length: 16 residues. In DNA, the CDR3 is TGTGCCAGCAGCACCTACGGGGGGGCCAAGGGCGGGGAGCTGTTTTTT. Protein: CASSTYGGAKGGELFF.

The chain carries TRBV19 and TRBJ2-7; D might be TRBD2 (7 bases). The germline V gene encodes CDR1 LNHDA and CDR2 SQIVND (reference sequence). CDR3 size: 15 residues. Between the trimmed V and J ends, which lost 7 bases and 2 bases, there was a span of 18 bases. CDR3 nucleotide sequence: TGTGCCAGTACTCGGGCAGGAGGGGGGGCCTACGAGCAGTACTTC. Translation: CASTRAGGGAYEQYF.

This clone was detected once. The J gene is TRBJ1-2, the V gene TRBV6-5; 7 nucleotides match TRBD1. The CDR3 length is 15 residues. With 5 bases clipped from V and 1 base from J, the junction kept 7 bases outside the gene matches. The V gene's germline CDR1 is MNHEY and CDR2 SVGAGI. CDR3 region: CASSRDSSNNYGYTF. DNA of the CDR3: TGTGCCAGCAGTCGGGACAGCTCAAATAACTATGGCTACACCTTC.

DNA of the CDR3: TGTGCCAGCAGCTTCGGACAGCAGCCAACTAATGAAAAACTGTTTTTT. This sequence encodes CASSFGQQPTNEKLFF. The chain uses TRBV11-2 and TRBJ1-4; possible D gene TRBD1, 6 bases. Germline CDR1 reads SGHAT; CDR2 reads FQNNGV. This CDR3 has 16 residues. V lost 3 bases and J 0 bases, leaving 11 bases between the germline ends. The whole variable domain, remainder taken from reference TRBV11-2 and TRBJ1-4, is EAGVAQSPRYKIIEKRQSVAFWCNPISGHATLYWYQQILGQGPKLLIQFQNNGVVDDSQLPKDRFSAERLKGVDSTLKIQPAKLEDSAVYLCASSFGQQPTNEKLFFGSGTQLSVL.

The chain employs TRBV4-3 and TRBJ2-1, with D tentatively TRBD2 (5 bases). Trimming left V 4 bases short and J 7 bases short, with 11 bases between. Germline CDR1 reads LGHNA; CDR2 reads YSLEER. The CDR3 totals 13 residues. In nucleotides, the CDR3 is TGCGCCAGCAGCCTAGGATCGGGGAATGAGCAGTTCTTC. Protein product: CASSLGSGNEQFF.

The rearrangement uses TRBV4-1 and TRBJ1-1; 7 positions agree with TRBD1. Germline V CDR1 and CDR2: MGHRA, YSYEKL. CDR3 length: 15 residues. The J segment lost 1 base and the V segment lost 3 bases, leaving 5 bases of the junction unmatched. The CDR3: CASSHRTGSNTEAFF. The CDR3 coding sequence is TGCGCCAGCAGCCATCGGACAGGTTCGAACACTGAAGCTTTCTTT.

V gene TRBV5-8 combines with J gene TRBJ1-3; D is uncertain. The CDR3 is 14 residues long. CDR1 SGHTS and CDR2 YDEGEE come from the germline V gene. V lost 0 bases to trimming and J lost 4 bases, with 8 bases between them. This CDR3 is CASSLGAFGNTIYF. The CDR3 coding sequence is TGTGCCAGCAGCTTGGGAGCTTTCGGAAACACCATATATTTT.

This rearrangement joins TRBV18 to TRBJ1-4; 8 bases are a match to TRBD1. Per germline, CDR1 KGHSH and CDR2 LQKENI. V trimming: 3 bases; J trimming: 8 bases; junction bases outside the gene matches: 5. This CDR3 comprises 14 residues. In DNA, the CDR3 is TGTGCCAGCTCACCCCAGGGGGCGGACGAAAAACTGTTTTTT. This translates into CASSPQGADEKLFF.

The chain combines TRBV18 with TRBJ1-1; 7 nucleotides align to TRBD1. This CDR3 spans 14 amino acids. Trimming removed 5 bases from V and 1 base from J; junction bases left unmatched: 4. From germline, CDR1 is KGHSH and CDR2 LQKENI. This CDR3 is CASSDRAGNTEAFF. In DNA, the CDR3 is TGTGCCAGCTCAGACAGGGCGGGGAACACTGAAGCTTTCTTT.

This sequence joins TRBV4-2 and TRBJ2-2, with no clear D. This CDR3 region has 14 residues. Looked up from germline, CDR1 is LGHNA and CDR2 is YNFKEQ. The V and J ends lost 5 bases and 7 bases respectively, with 14 bases between them. The CDR3: CASSLRGSSGELFF. CDR3 DNA: TGTGCCAGCAGCTTGCGAGGATCGAGCGGGGAGCTGTTTTTT.